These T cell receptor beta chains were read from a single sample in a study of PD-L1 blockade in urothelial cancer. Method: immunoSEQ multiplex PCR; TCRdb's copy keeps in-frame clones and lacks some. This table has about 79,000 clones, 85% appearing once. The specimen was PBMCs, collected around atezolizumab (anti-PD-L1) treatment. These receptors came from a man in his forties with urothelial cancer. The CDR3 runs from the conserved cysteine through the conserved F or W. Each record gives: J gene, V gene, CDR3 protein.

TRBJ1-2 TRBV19 CASSISRGYYGYTF
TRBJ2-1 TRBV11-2 CASSLGSGGSGEQFF
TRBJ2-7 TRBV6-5 CASRRQGMAHSEQYF
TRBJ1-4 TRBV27 CASRPSTGVKEKLFF
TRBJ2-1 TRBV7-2 CASGGGRAGFSEQFF
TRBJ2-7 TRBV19 CASSTREKSFPYEQYF
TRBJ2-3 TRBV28 CASRTYRVADTQYF
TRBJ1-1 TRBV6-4 CASSAGTGRGTEAFF
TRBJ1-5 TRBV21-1 CASVPGQALNQPQHF
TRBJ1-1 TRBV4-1 CASSPYGRNTEAFF
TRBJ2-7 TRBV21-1 CASGWDRGSYEQYF
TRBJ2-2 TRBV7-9 CASSLSGYTGELFF
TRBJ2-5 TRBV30 CAWSPLGLASETQYF
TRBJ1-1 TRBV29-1 CSATGTGNTEAFF
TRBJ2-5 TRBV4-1 CASSQTYPQTGQETQYF
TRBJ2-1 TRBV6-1 CASSTAGGSYNEQFF
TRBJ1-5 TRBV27 CASSLAGNQPQHF
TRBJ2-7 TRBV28 CASSLPLGQSQYEQYF
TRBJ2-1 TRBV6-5 CASSRGTSGYNEQFF
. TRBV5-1 CASSLAEAGAYEQYF
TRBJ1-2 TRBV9 CASTPNPGNENYGYTF
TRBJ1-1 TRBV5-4 CASIMQGLMNTEAFF
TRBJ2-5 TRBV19 CASSGPFNQETQYF
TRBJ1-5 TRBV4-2 CASSQGHSNQPQHF
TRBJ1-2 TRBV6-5 CASRSQGYGYTF
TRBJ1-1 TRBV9 CASSVDLGRIEAFF
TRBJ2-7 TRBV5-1 CASSPRGQGDEQYF
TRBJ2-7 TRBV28 CASSTRTSWYEQYF
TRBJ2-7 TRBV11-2 CASSSDFPSSYEQYF
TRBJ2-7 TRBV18 CASSPRDSKSEQYF
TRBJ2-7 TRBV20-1 CSAGPYEQYF
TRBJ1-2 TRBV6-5 CASSYAGLYGYTF
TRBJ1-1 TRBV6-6 CASSYRSLEGAFF
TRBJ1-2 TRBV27 CASSLAGANYGYTF
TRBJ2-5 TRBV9 CASSAGLEVTQYF